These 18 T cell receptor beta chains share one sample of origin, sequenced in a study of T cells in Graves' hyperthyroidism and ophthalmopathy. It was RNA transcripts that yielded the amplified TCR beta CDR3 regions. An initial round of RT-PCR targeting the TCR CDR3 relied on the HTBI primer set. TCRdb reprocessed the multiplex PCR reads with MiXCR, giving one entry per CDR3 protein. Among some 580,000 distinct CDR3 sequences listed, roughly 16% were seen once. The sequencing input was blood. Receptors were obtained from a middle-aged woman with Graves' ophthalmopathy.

The DNA for the CDR3 is TGTGCCTGGAGCACCGGGACCACGCAGTTCTTC. It is translated as CAWSTGTTQFF. This sequence joins TRBV30 and TRBJ2-1, with D possibly being TRBD1 or TRBD2 (5 bases each). The V end lost 3 bases, the J end lost 12 bases, and 12 bases lay between the germline ends. Per the germline V gene, CDR1 is GTSNPN and CDR2 is SVGIG (reference sequence). The CDR3 runs 11 residues.

Here the CDR3 reads CSAADRVSYALHF. CDR3 DNA sequence: TGCAGTGCCGCGGACAGGGTGTCTTACGCCCTCCACTTT. The rearrangement uses TRBV20-1 and TRBJ1-6, with 8 nucleotides matching TRBD1. Germline V gives CDR1 DFQATT, CDR2 SNEGSKA (reference sequence). The CDR3 is 13 residues long. With V trimmed by 6 bases and J by 14 bases, 12 bases remained unmatched.

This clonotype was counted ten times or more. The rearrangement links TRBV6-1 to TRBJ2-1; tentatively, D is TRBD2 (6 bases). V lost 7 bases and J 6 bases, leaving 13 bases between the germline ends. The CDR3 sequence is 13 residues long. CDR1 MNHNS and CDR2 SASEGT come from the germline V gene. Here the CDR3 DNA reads TGTGCCAGCACTAGGACTACTTCCAATGAGCAGTTCTTC. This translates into CASTRTTSNEQFF.

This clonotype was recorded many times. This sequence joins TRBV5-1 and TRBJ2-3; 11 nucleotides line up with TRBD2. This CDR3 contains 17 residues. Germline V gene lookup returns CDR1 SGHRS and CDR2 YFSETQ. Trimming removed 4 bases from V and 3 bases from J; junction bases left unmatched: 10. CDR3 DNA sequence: TGCGCCAGCAGCAGAAGTTCACTAGCGGGAGCGACAGATACGCAGTATTTT. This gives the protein CASSRSSLAGATDTQYF.

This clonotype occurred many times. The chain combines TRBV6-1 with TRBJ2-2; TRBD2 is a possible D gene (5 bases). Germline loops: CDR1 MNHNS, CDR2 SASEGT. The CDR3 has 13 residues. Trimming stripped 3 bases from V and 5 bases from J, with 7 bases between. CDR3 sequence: CASSEEETGELFF. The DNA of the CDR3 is TGTGCCAGCAGTGAGGAGGAAACCGGGGAGCTGTTTTTT.

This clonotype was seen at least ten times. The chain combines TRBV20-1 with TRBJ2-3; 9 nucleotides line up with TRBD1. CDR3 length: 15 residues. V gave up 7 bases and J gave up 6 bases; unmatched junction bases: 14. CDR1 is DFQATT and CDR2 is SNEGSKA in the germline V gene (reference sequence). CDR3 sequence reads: CSGVRRQGDLDTQYF. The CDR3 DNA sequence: TGCAGTGGGGTGCGGAGACAGGGGGACTTGGATACGCAGTATTTT.

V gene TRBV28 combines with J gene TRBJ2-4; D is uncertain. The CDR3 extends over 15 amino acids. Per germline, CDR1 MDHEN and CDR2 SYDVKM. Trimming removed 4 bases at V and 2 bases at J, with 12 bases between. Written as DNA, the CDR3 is TGTGCCAGCAGTTCCCTAGGGCTTCCCAAAAACATTCAGTACTTC. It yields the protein CASSSLGLPKNIQYF.

CDR3 sequence: CASSPLRETQYF. CDR3 sequence (DNA): TGTGCCAGCAGCCCCCTAAGGGAGACCCAGTACTTC. V usage is TRBV11-2 and J usage is TRBJ2-5; no clear D. V lost 5 bases to trimming and J lost 5 bases, with 9 bases between them. This CDR3 is 12 amino acids long. Per the germline V gene, CDR1 is SGHAT and CDR2 is FQNNGV.

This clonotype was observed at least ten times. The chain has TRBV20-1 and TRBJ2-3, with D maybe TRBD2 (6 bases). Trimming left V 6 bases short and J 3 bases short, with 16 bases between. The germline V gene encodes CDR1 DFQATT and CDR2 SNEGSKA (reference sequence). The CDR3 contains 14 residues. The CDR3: CSARSGPATDTQYF. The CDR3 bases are TGCAGTGCCCGAAGCGGGCCCGCTACAGATACGCAGTATTTT.

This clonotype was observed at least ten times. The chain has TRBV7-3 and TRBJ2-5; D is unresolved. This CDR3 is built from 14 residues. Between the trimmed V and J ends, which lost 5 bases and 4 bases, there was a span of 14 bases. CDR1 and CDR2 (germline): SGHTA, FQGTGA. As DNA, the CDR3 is TGTGCCAGCAGCCCTTTTGGACGCGGAGAGACCCAGTACTTC. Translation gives CASSPFGRGETQYF.

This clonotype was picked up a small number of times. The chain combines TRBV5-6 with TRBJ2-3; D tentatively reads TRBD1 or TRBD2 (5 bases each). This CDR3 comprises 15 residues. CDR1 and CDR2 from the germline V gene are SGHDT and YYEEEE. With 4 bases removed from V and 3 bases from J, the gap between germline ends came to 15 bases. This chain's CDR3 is CASSLPPGTTDTQYF. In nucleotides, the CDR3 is TGTGCCAGCAGCCTTCCACCCGGGACGACAGATACGCAGTATTTT.

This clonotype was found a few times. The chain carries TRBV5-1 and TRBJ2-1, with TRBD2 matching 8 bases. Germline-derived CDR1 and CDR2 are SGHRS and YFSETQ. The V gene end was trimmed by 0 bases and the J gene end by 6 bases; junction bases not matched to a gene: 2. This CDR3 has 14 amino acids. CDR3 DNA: TGCGCCAGCAGCTTGGTAACTAGCGGCAATGAGCAGTTCTTC. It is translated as CASSLVTSGNEQFF.

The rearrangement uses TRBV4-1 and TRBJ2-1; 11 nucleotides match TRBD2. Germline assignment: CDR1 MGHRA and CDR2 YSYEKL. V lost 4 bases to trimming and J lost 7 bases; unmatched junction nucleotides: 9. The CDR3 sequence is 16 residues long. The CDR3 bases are TGCGCCAGCAGCCGTAGCGGGGGGGCCTTGGGGAATGAGCAGTTCTTC. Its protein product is CASSRSGGALGNEQFF.

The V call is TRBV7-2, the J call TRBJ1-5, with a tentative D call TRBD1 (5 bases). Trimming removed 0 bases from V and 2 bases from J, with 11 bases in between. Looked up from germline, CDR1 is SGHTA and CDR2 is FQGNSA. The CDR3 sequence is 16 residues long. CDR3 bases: TGTGCCAGCAGCTTAGCGGGGGGTACGGGCAATCAGCCCCAGCATTTT. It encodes CASSLAGGTGNQPQHF.

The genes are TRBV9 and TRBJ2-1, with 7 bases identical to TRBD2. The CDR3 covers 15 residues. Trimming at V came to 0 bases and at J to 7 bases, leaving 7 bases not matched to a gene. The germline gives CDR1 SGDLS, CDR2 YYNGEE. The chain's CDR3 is CASSVGSEGGNEQFF. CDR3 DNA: TGTGCCAGCAGCGTAGGGAGCGAGGGAGGGAATGAGCAGTTCTTC.

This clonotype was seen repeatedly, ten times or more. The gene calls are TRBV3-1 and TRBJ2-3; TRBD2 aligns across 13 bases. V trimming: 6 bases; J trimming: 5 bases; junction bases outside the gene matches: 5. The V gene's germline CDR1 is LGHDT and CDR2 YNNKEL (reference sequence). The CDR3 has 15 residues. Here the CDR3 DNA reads TGTGCCAGCAGAACTAGCGGGGGGGCCGAAGATACGCAGTATTTT. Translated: CASRTSGGAEDTQYF.

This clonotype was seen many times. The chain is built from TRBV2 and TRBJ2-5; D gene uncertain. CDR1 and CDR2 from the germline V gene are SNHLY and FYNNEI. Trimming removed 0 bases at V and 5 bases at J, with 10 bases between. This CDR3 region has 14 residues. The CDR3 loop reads CASSEAGSWETQYF. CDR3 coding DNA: TGTGCCAGCAGTGAAGCGGGTAGCTGGGAGACCCAGTACTTC.

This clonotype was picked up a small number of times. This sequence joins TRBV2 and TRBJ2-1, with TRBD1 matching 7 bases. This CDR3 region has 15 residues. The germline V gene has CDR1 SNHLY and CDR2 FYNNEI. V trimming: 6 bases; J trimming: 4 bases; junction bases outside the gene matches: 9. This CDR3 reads CASRAGTVRYNEQFF. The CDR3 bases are TGTGCCAGCAGGGCCGGGACAGTGAGATACAATGAGCAGTTCTTC.